This section outlines one TCR beta chain sequence together with its context. This may be a read error: a much more frequent sequence differs by one nucleotide. Because it lacks the conserved phenylalanine or tryptophan at the end, this CDR3 is likely a read error. Investigators prepared the TCR beta libraries by applying iRepertoire HTBI primers and Arm-PCR of CDR3 regions. TCRdb reanalysed the multiplex PCR reads using MiXCR and keeps one entry per CDR3 protein. Of fewer than 600,000 distinct CDR3 sequences listed, roughly 22% are singletons. These data originate in a study of regulatory T cells in long-lasting Graves disease. Study as a whole: Positive TSH receptor antibodies alongside over 5 years of antithyroid drugs were what marked Graves' disease as persistent.

Time point defined: persistent/refractory GD, antithyroid drugs over 5 years with positive TRAb. The TCR library was prepared using RNA isolated from PBMCs. V was pared by 6 bases and J by 5 bases, with 8 bases of the junction left unmatched. Germline V gene lookup returns CDR1 SEHNR and CDR2 FQNEAQ (reference sequence). The CDR3 contains 14 residues. Material: peripheral blood mononuclear cells (PBMCs), obtained when the disease was refractory, from a patient treated with antithyroid drugs. The sequence was collected from a female donor with Graves disease. This rearrangement joins TRBV7-9 to TRBJ2-7; 9 bases fit TRBD1. CDR3 DNA sequence: TGTGCCAGCAGTCCGGGAGGACAGGGGAACGAGCAGTACCTC. Encoded protein: CASSPGGQGNEQYL.